This TCR beta chain was identified during a study of cytomegalovirus exposure and HLA in healthy donors listed by TCRdb under 2017. For context, the study as a whole: According to an earlier analysis of 587 of the donors, some 170 million T cells yielded 120 million or so unique TCR beta sequences and 276 Gb of sequence data. Four or five DR-DQ haplotypes were treated as single units for association and clustering because of strong linkage in the cohort. Donor age, sex, ethnicity and CMV serostatus were compiled alongside the repertoire data. The study used immunosequencing to profile the T cell repertoires of 600 to 850 subjects and linked those repertoires to cytomegalovirus serostatus. The number of typed donors differed by locus: about 629-630 for A, B, C, DRB1 and DQB1; roughly 510 for DQA1; some 610 for DPA1; and around 490 for DPB1. The aim of the study was to test whether cataloging public T cell receptors could identify signatures of past pathogen exposure. In the later analysis, no new phenotypic data were used to find candidate immune exposures; instead, reliance was placed on TCR beta sequences and their occurrence across donors. Every discovery cohort repertoire had been produced on one sequencing platform. A later genetic analysis took genome-wide SNP genotypes for about 65% of the 666 donors and used that subset as a discovery cohort. Among roughly 400 genotyped donors of the cohort, an average of approximately 240,000 unique TCR beta nucleotide sequences were sequenced per donor, about a sixth of them non-productive. In a later analysis, previously published TCR beta repertoires from more than 500 donors were re-analyzed and high-resolution HLA genotyping was added so that TCR occurrence patterns could be studied. High-throughput TCR immunosequencing, statistical association of individual TCRs with disease status, and machine learning were combined to predict cytomegalovirus infection status. An earlier analysis of about 620 of the donors applied high-throughput TCR beta sequencing to assess whether each TCR beta V gene segment acted as functional or pseudogenic. Of the approximately 400 genotyped donors, approximately 80% fell in the genetic ancestry cluster associated with self-reported Caucasian donors. A separate validation cohort of 100 to 150 different subjects was used in addition to the roughly 720-subject first cohort. An early release covering roughly 640 HLA-typed donors comprised about 300 gigabases of sequencing data and around 80 million unique TCR sequences. HLA typing covered class I and class II loci at four-digit resolution. Paper-wide results and their limitations: In a later analysis, most CMV-associated TCR beta chains were found to appear HLA-restricted, with HLA associations seemingly driven largely by CMV exposure. In vitro tests confirmed that a few of the cytomegalovirus-associated TCR beta chains recognize cytomegalovirus antigens. Correlated functional status among segregating V segments might be attributable to linkage disequilibrium, but an unknown experimental factor could not be ruled out. The study gave a list of under 200 TCR beta chains associated with cytomegalovirus. A further reported finding was that TCR beta sequences accurately predicted the HLA-A and HLA-B alleles for most subjects in the first cohort. A group of highly shared sequence variants was considered likely to be a technical artifact of the sequencing pipeline. According to a later genetic analysis, donors in an Asian-associated ancestry cluster had fewer N-insertions in productive TCRs than the roughly 660-donor mean. In a later analysis, HLA-associated TCR beta chains showed more clonal expansion and lower generation probabilities than non-associated chains that were equally common. The classifier was reported to diagnose cytomegalovirus status with high specificity and sensitivity in both the original cohort and the validation cohort. Only TCR beta chains were sequenced in this cohort, and the absence of alpha or paired-chain data limited detectable features. The presence/absence analyses assumed that sequencing depth was roughly uniform across donors, and that assumption may not be true. In a later analysis, TCR association rates were found to vary across HLA loci, with the most associated TCRs seen for DRB1 alleles and the fewest for HLA-C alleles. When HLA alleles, especially DR and DQ, strongly co-occurred, TCR associations were difficult to assign to individual alleles. A later analysis associated about 18,000 TCR beta sequences with specific HLA alleles at a false discovery rate of 0.05. The authors suggested that the approach could potentially be generalized to other disease states and immunological phenotypes. Some IMGT-functional V segments, including TRBV6-2 and TRBV6-3, could not be told apart with the 87-base-pair reads, so those segments were excluded. The only immune exposure information available for the cohort was CMV serostatus. Because HLA typing was unavailable for some donors at each locus, only the typed subset was used in association tests. Across donors, most TCR sequences were observed very rarely, whereas some public TCRs were present in many individuals. A later analysis reported that several top co-occurrence clusters appeared linked to parvovirus B19, influenza, CMV and Epstein-Barr virus. Because counts were too low, roughly 16 rarely observed V segments, including chromosome 9 orphons, were excluded from the earlier analysis of around 640 of the donors. In an earlier analysis of under 600 of the donors, most TCR beta V segments were observed in productive rearrangements about 90% or about 30% of the time, broadly matching IMGT annotations. A later genetic analysis associated a missense DCLRE1C variant with V-gene and J-gene trimming of TCR beta chains, and an independent cohort replicated the association.

The cohort was made up of approximately 670 healthy bone marrow donors. All cohort members were sampled while nominally healthy, although unrecorded immune exposures were likely present. The donor tested CMV seronegative, placing the donor among the approximately 360 seronegative members of the cohort. Each donor provided a peripheral blood sample, and peripheral blood mononuclear cells were used for TCR beta sequencing. Genomic DNA extraction from the blood cell samples was performed with the Qiagen DNeasy Blood Extraction Kit. On this clone: What antigen it recognizes has not been identified. It has no much larger one-base neighbor in the sample; base qualities were not kept.

Library generation was performed with the immunoSEQ multiplex PCR assay. For the multiplex PCR, a mixture combining 60 forward primers for TCR Vbeta segments and 13 reverse primers for TCR Jbeta segments was used. A multiplex PCR assay on genomic DNA amplified the CDR3 region of rearranged TCR beta genes. The Illumina HiSeq System was used to sequence the amplified TCR beta libraries as 87-base-pair reads. In the original analysis: A later analysis tallied 75 million to 85 million unique TCR beta chains across the roughly 610 repertoires, and some 10 million of those chains were shared by two or more donors. Raw reads were error-corrected and collapsed into unique sequences with a nearest-neighbor algorithm that merged closely related sequences to remove PCR and sequencing errors. V, D and J gene segments were assigned by aligning CDR3 sequences to IMGT reference sequences. For a sequence to be retained, a match of at least six nucleotides was required to both a V gene segment and a J gene segment. A rearrangement counted as productive if the CDR3 had no stop codons and remained in frame with V and J, and every other rearrangement counted as non-productive. CDR3 was defined according to IMGT convention as the region running from the second conserved V-encoded cysteine to the conserved J-encoded phenylalanine. In an earlier analysis of just under 600 of the donors, sequences lacking an unambiguous match to a single V gene segment were excluded. In an earlier analysis of around 590 of the donors, a V segment was called functional when productive rearrangements were above 56.7%, and segregating when the standard deviation between donors exceeded 5%. A statistical classification framework was developed to diagnose cytomegalovirus status using the catalog of TCR beta chain sequences. V and J gene assignment, in a later analysis, came from comparing TCR nucleotide sequences with IMGT/GENE-DB human TR gene sequences. The TCRdist pipeline was used in a later analysis to assign CDR3 sequences and most-parsimonious VDJ recombination scenarios. In a later analysis, every TCR beta chain was defined by the combination of its CDR3 amino acid sequence and its V-gene family, and reads without a unique V-gene family were dropped. A later analysis removed several hundred highly shared, low-generation-probability nucleotide sequences to deal with suspected cross-contamination and a sequencing artifact. In a later analysis, a clonal expansion index was calculated for each public chain from normalized within-repertoire ranks of inferred template counts. A later analysis computed generation probabilities with a VDJ recombination model fitted to out-of-frame rearrangements, and checked the results against IGoR. In a later analysis, TCR-TCR, TCR-HLA and TCR-CMV co-occurrence was scored with hypergeometric tests, and a repertoire-size bias correction was applied to TCR pairs. False discovery rates were estimated in a later analysis by permuting HLA or CMV assignments 20 times. In a later analysis, co-occurring TCRs were grouped with DBSCAN, and TCRdist sequence similarity was added when clustering was performed within HLA-allele-positive subsets. Co-occurrence clustering excluded repertoires with fewer than 30,000 or more than 120,000 public chains, plus five with anomalous nucleotide sharing. This immuneACCESS table, as held by TCRdb, lists in-frame sequences with V and J called but not all clones. Of the missing ones, under half trace to an unresolved V gene in checked studies; the others have no known cause. The D gene and trimming were derived from the DNA, and the V and J assignments and clone size from that table. The sample includes some 99,000 clones, with around 81% observed a single time. The ten biggest clones cover under 2.5% of the sample.

The CDR3 runs 15 residues from the cysteine to the phenylalanine. This entry keeps only the CDR3 DNA: 45 bases, framed from base 1. Relative to germline, V is missing 5 bases and J is missing 7 bases, with 11 bases of the junction outside any gene match. For CDR1 and CDR2, the germline V gene (reference sequence) lists LNHDA and SQIVND. The clonotype originates from a young woman in good health and CMV-seronegative. Sequencing input: PBMCs. The chain is assembled from TRBV19 and TRBJ1-1; the central 9 bases match TRBD1. CDR3 reads: CASSSGTGRHLEAFF. The nucleotide sequence reads as follows: TGTGCCAGTAGTTCCGGGACAGGGAGACACCTTGAAGCTTTCTTT.